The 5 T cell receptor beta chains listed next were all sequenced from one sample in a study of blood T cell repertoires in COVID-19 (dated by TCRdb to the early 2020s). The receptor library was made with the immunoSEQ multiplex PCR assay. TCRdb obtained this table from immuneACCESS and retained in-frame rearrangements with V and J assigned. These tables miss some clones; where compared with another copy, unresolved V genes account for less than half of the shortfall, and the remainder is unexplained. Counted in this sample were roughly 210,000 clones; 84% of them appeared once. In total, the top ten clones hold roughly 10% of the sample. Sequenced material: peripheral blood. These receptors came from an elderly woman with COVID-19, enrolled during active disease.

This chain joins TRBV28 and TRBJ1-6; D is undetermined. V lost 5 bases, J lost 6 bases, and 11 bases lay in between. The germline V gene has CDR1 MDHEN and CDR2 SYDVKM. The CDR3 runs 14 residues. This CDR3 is CASSLGLFNSPLHF. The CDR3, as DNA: TGTGCCAGCAGTCTCGGACTGTTTAATTCACCCCTCCACTTT. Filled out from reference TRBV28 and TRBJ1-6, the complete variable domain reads DVKVTQSSRYLVKRTGEKVFLECVQDMDHENMFWYRQDPGLGLRLIYFSYDVKMKEKGDIPEGYSVSREKKERFSLILESASTNQTSMYLCASSLGLFNSPLHFGNGTRLTVT.

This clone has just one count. The DNA of the CDR3 is TGTGCCAGCAGCCCCCTGGGCAAGTCCACAGATACGCAGTATTTT. It encodes CASSPLGKSTDTQYF. The chain uses TRBV6-6 and TRBJ2-3; D is unresolved. Trimming removed 6 bases at V and 2 bases at J, with 15 bases between. The CDR3 length is 15 residues. In germline, CDR1 is MNHNY, CDR2 SVGAGI (reference sequence).

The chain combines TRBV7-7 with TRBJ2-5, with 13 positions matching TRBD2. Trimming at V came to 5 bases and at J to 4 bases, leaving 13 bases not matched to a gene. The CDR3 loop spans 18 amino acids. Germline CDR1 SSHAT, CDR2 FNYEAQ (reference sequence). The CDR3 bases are TGTGCCAGCAGCCCTAGGGGGTCGGGACTAGCGGGACGAGAGACCCAGTACTTC. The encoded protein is CASSPRGSGLAGRETQYF.

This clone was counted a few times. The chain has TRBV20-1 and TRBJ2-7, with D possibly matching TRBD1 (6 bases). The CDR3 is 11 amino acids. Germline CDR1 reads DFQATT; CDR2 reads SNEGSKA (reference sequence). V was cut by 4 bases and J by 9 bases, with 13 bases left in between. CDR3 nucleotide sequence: TGCAGTGCTAAGGTCGAACAGGGGCAGTACTTC. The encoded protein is CSAKVEQGQYF.

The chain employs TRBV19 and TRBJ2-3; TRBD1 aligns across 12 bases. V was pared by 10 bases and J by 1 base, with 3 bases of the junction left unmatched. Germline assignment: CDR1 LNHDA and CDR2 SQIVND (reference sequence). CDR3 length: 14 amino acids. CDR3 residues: CATGTGGGTDTQYF. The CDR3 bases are TGTGCCACCGGGACAGGGGGCGGCACAGATACGCAGTATTTT.